Listed below are T cell receptor beta chains from one sample, sequenced in a study of T cells after yellow fever vaccination. TCRdb analysed the 5' RACE reads with MiXCR anew, one entry per CDR3 protein. The profile shows about 74,000 distinct CDR3 sequences, about 6.6% of them singletons. The sample in question was CD8+ T cells sorted from PBMCs, obtained 4 to 6 days after the first yellow fever vaccination. These receptor sequences come from a man between 18 and 29 years old who received the YFV17D yellow fever vaccine. Each CDR3 is given with its conserved first and last residue. Each record gives: V gene, D gene, clone size, J gene, CDR3 length, CDR3 DNA, CDR3 protein. A D gene is named only where the DNA matches it firmly. Clone size, where shown, is once, few, many, or a class for clones that have expanded.

v_call: TRBV4-3
d_call: TRBD2
clone_size: few
j_call: TRBJ2-3
cdr3_length: 15
cdr3_nt: TGCGCCAGCAGCCACGTACTAGCGGGCACAGATACGCAGTATTTT
cdr3_aa: CASSHVLAGTDTQYF

v_call: TRBV4-1
d_call: NA
clone_size: many
j_call: TRBJ1-2
cdr3_length: 15
cdr3_nt: TGCGCCAGCAGGCCTCGGACAAAATCCCGATATGGCTACACCTTC
cdr3_aa: CASRPRTKSRYGYTF

v_call: TRBV29-1
d_call: NA
clone_size: few
j_call: TRBJ1-2
cdr3_length: 13
cdr3_nt: TGCAGCGTTGAAGAGGGGCCTCAGGGAGGCTACACCTTC
cdr3_aa: CSVEEGPQGGYTF

v_call: TRBV12-3/TRBV12-4
d_call: NA
clone_size: many
j_call: TRBJ1-6
cdr3_length: 12
cdr3_nt: TGTGCCAGCAGTTTGGGGTCTTCACCCCTCCACTTT
cdr3_aa: CASSLGSSPLHF

v_call: TRBV27
d_call: NA
clone_size: few
j_call: TRBJ2-7
cdr3_length: 14
cdr3_nt: TGTGCCAGCAGTTTATCCCCCTTCGGCTACGAGCAGTACTTC
cdr3_aa: CASSLSPFGYEQYF

v_call: TRBV4-2
d_call: TRBD2
clone_size: many
j_call: TRBJ2-1
cdr3_length: 15
cdr3_nt: TGTGCCAGCAGCCAATTGCGGGGGGACTACAATGAGCAGTTCTTC
cdr3_aa: CASSQLRGDYNEQFF

v_call: TRBV2
d_call: NA
clone_size: NA
j_call: TRBJ1-6
cdr3_length: 19
cdr3_nt: TGTGCCGGCGGCACGTGGCGGGGGGCCGGGGGCTCCTATAATTCACCCCTCCACTTT
cdr3_aa: CAGGTWRGAGGSYNSPLHF

v_call: TRBV7-6
d_call: NA
clone_size: NA
j_call: TRBJ1-2
cdr3_length: 13
cdr3_nt: TGTGCCAGCAGCATGACAGCTTACGGGGGCTACACCTTC
cdr3_aa: CASSMTAYGGYTF

v_call: TRBV7-8
d_call: NA
clone_size: few
j_call: TRBJ2-1
cdr3_length: 15
cdr3_nt: TGTGCCAGCAGCCTGTTCGGCAGCACCTACAATGAGCAGTTCTTC
cdr3_aa: CASSLFGSTYNEQFF

v_call: TRBV11-2
d_call: NA
clone_size: many
j_call: TRBJ2-2
cdr3_length: 15
cdr3_nt: TGTGCCAGCAGCCTTAGGTTGAAGAACACCGGGGAGCTGTTTTTT
cdr3_aa: CASSLRLKNTGELFF

v_call: TRBV4-1
d_call: NA
clone_size: many
j_call: TRBJ1-6
cdr3_length: 14
cdr3_nt: TGCGCCAGCAGCCTCGGGGGTCTGGTATCACCCCTCCACTTT
cdr3_aa: CASSLGGLVSPLHF

v_call: TRBV4-1
d_call: NA
clone_size: NA
j_call: TRBJ2-1
cdr3_length: 16
cdr3_nt: TGCGCCAGCAGCCCGTGGACGGAGAGCTCCTACAATGAGCAGTTCTTC
cdr3_aa: CASSPWTESSYNEQFF

v_call: TRBV12-3/TRBV12-4
d_call: TRBD2
clone_size: many
j_call: TRBJ2-1
cdr3_length: 17
cdr3_nt: TGTGCCAGCAGTTTTAGTAGCGGGGGGAGGTCCTACAATGAGCAGTTCTTC
cdr3_aa: CASSFSSGGRSYNEQFF

v_call: TRBV4-3
d_call: TRBD2
clone_size: many
j_call: TRBJ2-3
cdr3_length: 16
cdr3_nt: TGCGCCAGCAGCCAAGAGGCTAGCGGGGGGATAGATACGCAGTATTTT
cdr3_aa: CASSQEASGGIDTQYF

v_call: TRBV7-9
d_call: TRBD1
clone_size: NA
j_call: TRBJ2-1
cdr3_length: 15
cdr3_nt: TGTGCCAGCAGCTTATCAACAGGGGAATACAATGAGCAGTTCTTC
cdr3_aa: CASSLSTGEYNEQFF

v_call: TRBV11-2
d_call: NA
clone_size: few
j_call: TRBJ2-2
cdr3_length: 15
cdr3_nt: TGTGCCAGCAGCTTAGATGGCCCATGGGCCGGGGAGCTGTTTTTT
cdr3_aa: CASSLDGPWAGELFF

v_call: TRBV25-1
d_call: NA
clone_size: few
j_call: TRBJ1-3
cdr3_length: 15
cdr3_nt: TGTGCCAGCACCCCCCCAGGTCCCTCTGGAAACACCATATATTTT
cdr3_aa: CASTPPGPSGNTIYF

v_call: TRBV7-2
d_call: NA
clone_size: many
j_call: TRBJ2-1
cdr3_length: 16
cdr3_nt: TGTGCCAGCAGCCTGGACAAAAGGAGTCCCTACAATGAGCAGTTCTTC
cdr3_aa: CASSLDKRSPYNEQFF

v_call: TRBV7-9
d_call: NA
clone_size: NA
j_call: TRBJ2-5
cdr3_length: 11
cdr3_nt: TGTGCCAGCAGCTCGGGGGAGACCCAGTACTTC
cdr3_aa: CASSSGETQYF

v_call: TRBV10-3
d_call: NA
clone_size: NA
j_call: TRBJ1-6
cdr3_length: 14
cdr3_nt: TGTGCCATCAGTGAGGTCGGGGAGAATTCACCCCTCCACTTT
cdr3_aa: CAISEVGENSPLHF

v_call: TRBV9
d_call: NA
clone_size: NA
j_call: TRBJ1-4
cdr3_length: 15
cdr3_nt: TGTGCCAGCAGCGCACACTCGCAGGTGGATGAAAAACTGTTTTTT
cdr3_aa: CASSAHSQVDEKLFF

v_call: TRBV19
d_call: TRBD1
clone_size: many
j_call: TRBJ1-1
cdr3_length: 16
cdr3_nt: TGTGCCAGTAGTTTTTCCGGGACAGCTCTTAACACTGAAGCTTTCTTT
cdr3_aa: CASSFSGTALNTEAFF

v_call: TRBV24-1
d_call: NA
clone_size: many
j_call: TRBJ1-5
cdr3_length: 15
cdr3_nt: TGTGCCACCAGTGACCCCCGGGAGCCAAATCAGCCCCAGCATTTT
cdr3_aa: CATSDPREPNQPQHF

v_call: TRBV7-8
d_call: TRBD1
clone_size: many
j_call: TRBJ1-6
cdr3_length: 14
cdr3_nt: TGTGCCAGCAGCTTAGGCCGGGACAGGTCACCCCTCCACTTT
cdr3_aa: CASSLGRDRSPLHF

v_call: TRBV4-1
d_call: NA
clone_size: NA
j_call: TRBJ1-2
cdr3_length: 12
cdr3_nt: TGCGCCAGCACGGACCGTAACTATGGCTACACCTTC
cdr3_aa: CASTDRNYGYTF

v_call: TRBV12-3/TRBV12-4
d_call: NA
clone_size: few
j_call: TRBJ1-2
cdr3_length: 16
cdr3_nt: TGTGCCAGCAGTTCTAGAGTGGGGGGTATTGACAATGGCTACACCTTC
cdr3_aa: CASSSRVGGIDNGYTF

v_call: TRBV11-3
d_call: NA
clone_size: NA
j_call: TRBJ2-2
cdr3_length: 11
cdr3_nt: TGTGCCAGCAGCGATACCGGGGAGCTGTTTTTT
cdr3_aa: CASSDTGELFF

v_call: TRBV12-3/TRBV12-4
d_call: NA
clone_size: few
j_call: TRBJ1-1
cdr3_length: 13
cdr3_nt: TGTGCCAGCAGCAATACAAGAAACACTGAAGCTTTCTTT
cdr3_aa: CASSNTRNTEAFF